This T cell receptor (beta chain) originates from a study of blood T cell repertoires in COVID-19. Study-wide background: T cells, B-cell-depleted T cells, or PBMCs supplied cDNA or gDNA.

The CDR3 consists of 12 residues. V was shortened by 8 bases and J by 1 base, with 8 bases between the two germline ends. The germline V gene encodes CDR1 MNHEY and CDR2 SVGAGI. Authors' analysis steps: Amplification with reference gene primers provided the estimates of nucleated cell counts. TCRdb's copy holds only in-frame clones and misses some; the assay was immunoSEQ multiplex PCR. Clone size and V and J calls were adopted from that table, with D and trimming inferred from the DNA. This table holds fewer than 300,000 clones, roughly 86% found once. The receptor was derived from a man aged 35 to 55 who had recovered from COVID-19. V is TRBV6-5 and J is TRBJ1-1; no clear D. Input material: peripheral blood. The CDR3 DNA sequence: TGTGCCAGCCTGGGAGGGAACACTGAAGCTTTCTTT. Residues: CASLGGNTEAFF.